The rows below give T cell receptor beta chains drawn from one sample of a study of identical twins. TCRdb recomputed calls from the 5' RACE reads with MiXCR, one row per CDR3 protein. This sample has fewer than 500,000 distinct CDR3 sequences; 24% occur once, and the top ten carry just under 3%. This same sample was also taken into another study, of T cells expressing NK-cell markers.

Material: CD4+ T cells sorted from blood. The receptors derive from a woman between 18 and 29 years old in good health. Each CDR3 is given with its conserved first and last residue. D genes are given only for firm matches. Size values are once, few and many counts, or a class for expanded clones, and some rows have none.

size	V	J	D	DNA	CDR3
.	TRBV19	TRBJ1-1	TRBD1	TGTGCCAGTAGTCCTCCTGGACAGGTCGGTGAAGCTTTCTTT	CASSPPGQVGEAFF
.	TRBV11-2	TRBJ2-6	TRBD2	TGTGCCAGCAGCTCTCGGACTAGCGGGAGCTCTGGGGCCAACGTCCTGACTTTC	CASSSRTSGSSGANVLTF
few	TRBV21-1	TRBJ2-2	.	TGTGCCAGCAGCAAAGCCCCCCGGGACAGGGGGTTTTCGAACACCGGGGAGCTGTTTTTT	CASSKAPRDRGFSNTGELFF
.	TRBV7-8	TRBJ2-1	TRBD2	TGTGCCAGCAGCTTAGCGAGCACTAGCGGGGGGGCGTTCAATGAGCAGTTCTTC	CASSLASTSGGAFNEQFF
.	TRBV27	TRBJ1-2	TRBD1	TGTGCCAGCTCCGACAGGGCAGGGGCCATCTATGGCTACACCTTC	CASSDRAGAIYGYTF
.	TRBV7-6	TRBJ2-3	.	TGTGCCAGCAGCTTAGCGGTAGGGCTGGGTTATGAGCAGTATTTT	CASSLAVGLGYEQYF
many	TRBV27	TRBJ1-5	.	TGTGCCAGCAGCCAAAATCAGCCCCAGCATTTT	CASSQNQPQHF
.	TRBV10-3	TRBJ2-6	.	TGTGCCATGAGGGTGACCCACTCTGGGGCCAACGTCCTGACTTTC	CAMRVTHSGANVLTF
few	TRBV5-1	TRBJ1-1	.	TGCGCCAGCAGCTTCCAGGGAGACGGGGCTTTCTTT	CASSFQGDGAFF
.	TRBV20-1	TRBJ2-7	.	TGCAGTACGAATCAACAGGGAGTCTCCTACGAGCAGTACTTC	CSTNQQGVSYEQYF
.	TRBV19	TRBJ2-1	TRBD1	TGTGCCAGTAGCAGGGACAGGGCAACAAATGAGCAGTTCTTC	CASSRDRATNEQFF
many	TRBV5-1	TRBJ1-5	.	TGCGCCAGCAGCTTGGTCGGGGGTGGTCAGCCCCAGCATTTT	CASSLVGGGQPQHF
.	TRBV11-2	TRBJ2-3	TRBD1	TGTGCCAGCAGCTTATCACAGGGGGCCGGCACAGATACGCAGTATTTT	CASSLSQGAGTDTQYF
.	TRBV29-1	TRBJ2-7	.	TGCAGCGTTGAAGATCAAGACTACGAGCAGTACTTC	CSVEDQDYEQYF
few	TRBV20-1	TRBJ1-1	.	TGCAGTGCTAGAAGGCCTCTTCAGGGCCTGAACACTGAAGCTTTCTTT	CSARRPLQGLNTEAFF
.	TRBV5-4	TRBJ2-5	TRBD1	TGTGCCAGCAGCTCTGCCGGGACAGGGCGGAGAGAGACCCAGTACTTC	CASSSAGTGRRETQYF
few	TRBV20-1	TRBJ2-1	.	TGCAGTGCTAGACAGGAGGGGGCGGCCTCCTACAATGAGCAGTTCTTC	CSARQEGAASYNEQFF
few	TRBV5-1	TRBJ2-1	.	TGCGCCAGCAGCAGGGGACACGACAATGAGCAGTTCTTC	CASSRGHDNEQFF
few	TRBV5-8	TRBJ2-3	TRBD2	TGTGCCAGCAGCTTGGGTCCCGGGAGGACAGATACGCAGTATTTT	CASSLGPGRTDTQYF
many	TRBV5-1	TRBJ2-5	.	TGTGCCAGCAGCTTGCTTGGGGAGACCCAGTACTTC	CASSLLGETQYF
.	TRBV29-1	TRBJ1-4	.	TGCAGCGCGAGACAGGAGGAAAAACTGTTTTTT	CSARQEEKLFF
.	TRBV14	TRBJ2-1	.	TGTGCCAGCAGCCAAGACAGGGCTGATGAGCAGTTCTTC	CASSQDRADEQFF
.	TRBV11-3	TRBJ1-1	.	TGTGCCAGCAGTCCAGTCGTCGGTGAAGCTTTCTTT	CASSPVVGEAFF
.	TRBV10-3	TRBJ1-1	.	TGTGCCATCGGAAGTGGGAGCACTGAAGCTTTCTTT	CAIGSGSTEAFF
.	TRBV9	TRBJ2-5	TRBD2	TGTGCCAGCAGCGCCCGCGGGGGGGGTCAAAGGGAGACCCAGTACTTC	CASSARGGGQRETQYF
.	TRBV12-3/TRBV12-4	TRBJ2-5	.	TGTGCCAGCAGCTTGATCGGGGAAGAGACCCAGTACTTC	CASSLIGEETQYF
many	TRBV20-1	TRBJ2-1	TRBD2	TGCAGTGCTGGGGGACTAGCGGTAGGGGGGCAGTTCTTC	CSAGGLAVGGQFF
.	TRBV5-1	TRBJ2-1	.	TGCGCCAGCAGCTTGATGGGGAGGTCCTACAATGAGCAGTTCTTC	CASSLMGRSYNEQFF
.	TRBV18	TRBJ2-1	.	TGTGCCAGCTCACCATCAACAGGGTTTAGTTACAATGAGCAGTTCTTC	CASSPSTGFSYNEQFF
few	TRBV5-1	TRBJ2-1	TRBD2	TGCGCCAGCAGCTCCCTCCCAGCGGGATTATACAATGAGCAGTTCTTC	CASSSLPAGLYNEQFF
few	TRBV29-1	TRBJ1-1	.	TGCAGCGTTGCAGGAACTGAAGCTTTCTTT	CSVAGTEAFF
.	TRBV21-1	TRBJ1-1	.	TGTGCCAGCAGCAATTCGGACACTGAAGCTTTCTTT	CASSNSDTEAFF
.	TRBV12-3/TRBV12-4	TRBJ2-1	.	TGTGCCAGCAGCTCCCCATGGGGGCGAAGTTATACCTACAATGAGCAGTTCTTC	CASSSPWGRSYTYNEQFF
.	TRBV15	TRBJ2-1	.	TGTGCCACCAGCGGGGGGTACAATGAGCAGTTCTTC	CATSGGYNEQFF
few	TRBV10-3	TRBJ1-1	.	TGTGCCATCAGTGAGTCGGGGTGGATCGGCACTGAAGCTTTCTTT	CAISESGWIGTEAFF
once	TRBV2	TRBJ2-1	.	TGTGCCAGCAGTGAAGCTCCACTCACTCGCAGGAGCTCCTACAATGAGCAGTTCTTC	CASSEAPLTRRSSYNEQFF
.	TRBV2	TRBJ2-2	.	TGTGCCAGCAGTGGCCAAACAGCCGCGAACACCGGGGAGCTGTTTTTT	CASSGQTAANTGELFF
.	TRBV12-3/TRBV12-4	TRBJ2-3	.	TGTGCCAGCAGATCCCAGGGTGGGCCGCAGTATTTT	CASRSQGGPQYF
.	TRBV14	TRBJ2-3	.	TGTGCCAGCAGCCAAGATAACGCAGATACGCAGTATTTT	CASSQDNADTQYF
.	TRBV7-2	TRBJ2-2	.	TGTGCCAGCGCCCCGGCCCTTTACGGTGGGGCCGGGGAGCTGTTTTTT	CASAPALYGGAGELFF
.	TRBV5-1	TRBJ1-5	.	TGCGCCAGCAGCTTTGACGGGGGTCAGCCCCAGCATTTT	CASSFDGGQPQHF
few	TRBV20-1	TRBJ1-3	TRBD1	TGCAGTGCTAGACCTGGACAGGGGGACTCTGGAAACACCATATATTTT	CSARPGQGDSGNTIYF
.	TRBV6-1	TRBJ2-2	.	TGTGCCAGCAGTGAACGGGGAAGGAACACCGGGGAGCTGTTTTTT	CASSERGRNTGELFF
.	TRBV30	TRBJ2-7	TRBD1	TGTGCCTGGAGTCATCCTCAACAGGGGAAATACGAGCAGTACTTC	CAWSHPQQGKYEQYF
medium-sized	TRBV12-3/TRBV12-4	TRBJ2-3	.	TGTGCCAGCAGTTTTGGGGGGGATACGCAGTATTTT	CASSFGGDTQYF
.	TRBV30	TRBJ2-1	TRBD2	TGTGCCTTGGGGACTAGCGCAAGCCTCTACAATGAGCAGTTCTTC	CALGTSASLYNEQFF
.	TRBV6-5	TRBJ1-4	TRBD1	TGTGCCAGCAGTTACCTGACAGGGGAGAAACTGTTTTTT	CASSYLTGEKLFF
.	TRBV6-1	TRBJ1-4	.	TGTGCCAGCACCGACCCGGCTAGCCGAAAACTGTTTTTT	CASTDPASRKLFF
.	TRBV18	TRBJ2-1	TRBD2	TGTGCCAGCTCACCACGCCGGGGGGACTACAATGAGCAGTTCTTC	CASSPRRGDYNEQFF
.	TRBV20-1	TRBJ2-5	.	TGCAGTGCTGGAAAAGGGGGTGGGGGGCAAGAGACCCAGTACTTC	CSAGKGGGGQETQYF
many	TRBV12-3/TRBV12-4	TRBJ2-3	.	TGCGCCAGCAGCTTACTAGCCACAGATACGCAGTATTTT	CASSLLATDTQYF
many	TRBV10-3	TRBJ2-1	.	TGTGCCATCAGAACGACGGCCGGTGAGCAGTTCTTC	CAIRTTAGEQFF
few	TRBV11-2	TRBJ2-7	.	TGTGCCAGCAGCCCTCTGAGGAGCTCCTACGAGCAGTACTTC	CASSPLRSSYEQYF
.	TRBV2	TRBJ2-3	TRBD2	TGTGCCAGCAGAGAGCGGGGAGGCACAGATACGCAGTATTTT	CASRERGGTDTQYF
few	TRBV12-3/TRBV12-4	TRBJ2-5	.	TGTGCCAGCAGTTTAAGGGACCCAGGGAGGACCCAGTACTTC	CASSLRDPGRTQYF
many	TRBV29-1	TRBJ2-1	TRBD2	TGCAGCGCGACTAGCGGCTCCTACAATGAGCAGTTCTTC	CSATSGSYNEQFF
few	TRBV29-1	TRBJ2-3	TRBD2	TGCAGCTTTGGGGGGGTAGGGACAGATACGCAGTATTTT	CSFGGVGTDTQYF
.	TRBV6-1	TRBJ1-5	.	TGTGCCATCGAGAAGGGATCTGATAGCAATCAGCCCCAGCATTTT	CAIEKGSDSNQPQHF
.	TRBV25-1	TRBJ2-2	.	TGTGCCAGCAGTGAATTGTTGTCGCGGCGGGGTAACACCGGGGAGCTGTTTTTT	CASSELLSRRGNTGELFF